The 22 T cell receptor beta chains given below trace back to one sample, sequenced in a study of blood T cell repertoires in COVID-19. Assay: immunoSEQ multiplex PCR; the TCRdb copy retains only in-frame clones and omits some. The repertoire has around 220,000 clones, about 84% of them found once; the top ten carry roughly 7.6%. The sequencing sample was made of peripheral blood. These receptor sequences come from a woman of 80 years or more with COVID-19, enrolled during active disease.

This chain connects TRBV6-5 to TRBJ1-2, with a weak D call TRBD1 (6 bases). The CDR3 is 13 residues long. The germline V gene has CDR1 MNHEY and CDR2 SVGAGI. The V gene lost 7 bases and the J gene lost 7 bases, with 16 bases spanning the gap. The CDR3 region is CASTKRGALGYTF. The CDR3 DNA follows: TGTGCCAGCACCAAACGGGGGGCGCTTGGCTACACCTTC.

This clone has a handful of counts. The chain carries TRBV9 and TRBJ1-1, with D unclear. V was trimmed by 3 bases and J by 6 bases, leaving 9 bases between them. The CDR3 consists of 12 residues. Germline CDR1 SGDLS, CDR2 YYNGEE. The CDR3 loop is CASSASGAEAFF. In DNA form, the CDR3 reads TGTGCCAGCAGCGCATCCGGGGCTGAAGCTTTCTTT.

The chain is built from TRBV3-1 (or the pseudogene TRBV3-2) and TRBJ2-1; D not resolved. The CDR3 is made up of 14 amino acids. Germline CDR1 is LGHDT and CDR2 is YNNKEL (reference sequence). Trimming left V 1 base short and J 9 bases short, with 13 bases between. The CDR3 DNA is TGTGCCAGCAGCCAAGCGACGGCTTCGGGTGAGCAGTTCTTC. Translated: CASSQATASGEQFF.

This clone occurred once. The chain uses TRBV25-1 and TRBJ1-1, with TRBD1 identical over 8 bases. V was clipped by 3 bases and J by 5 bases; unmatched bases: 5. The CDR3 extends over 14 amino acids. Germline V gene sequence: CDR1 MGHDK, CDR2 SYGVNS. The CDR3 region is CASSDGQGQTEAFF. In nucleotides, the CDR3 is TGTGCCAGCAGTGATGGACAGGGTCAAACTGAAGCTTTCTTT.

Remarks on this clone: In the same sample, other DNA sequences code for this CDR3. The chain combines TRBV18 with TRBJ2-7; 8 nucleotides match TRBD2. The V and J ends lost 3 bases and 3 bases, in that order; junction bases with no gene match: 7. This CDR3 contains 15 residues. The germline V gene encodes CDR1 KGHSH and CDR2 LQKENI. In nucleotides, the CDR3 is TGTGCCAGCTCACCCCCCTCCCGGGGGGGCTACGAGCAGTACTTC. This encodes CASSPPSRGGYEQYF. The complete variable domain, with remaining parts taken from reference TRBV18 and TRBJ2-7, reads NAGVMQNPRHLVRRRGQEARLRCSPMKGHSHVYWYRQLPEEGLKFMVYLQKENIIDESGMPKERFSAEFPKEGPSILRIQQVVRGDSAAYFCASSPPSRGGYEQYFGPGTRLTVT.

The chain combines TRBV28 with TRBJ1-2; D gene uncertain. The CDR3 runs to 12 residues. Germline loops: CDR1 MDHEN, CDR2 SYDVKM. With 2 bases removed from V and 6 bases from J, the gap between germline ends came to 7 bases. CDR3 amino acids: CASSLRGNGYTF. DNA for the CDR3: TGTGCCAGCAGTTTACGCGGAAATGGCTACACCTTC.

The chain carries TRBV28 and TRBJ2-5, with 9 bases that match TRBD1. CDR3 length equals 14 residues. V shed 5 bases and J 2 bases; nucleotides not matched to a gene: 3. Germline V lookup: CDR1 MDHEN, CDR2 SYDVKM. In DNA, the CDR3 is TGTGCCAGCAGTCCCGGGACAGGGCAAGAGACCCAGTACTTC. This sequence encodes CASSPGTGQETQYF.

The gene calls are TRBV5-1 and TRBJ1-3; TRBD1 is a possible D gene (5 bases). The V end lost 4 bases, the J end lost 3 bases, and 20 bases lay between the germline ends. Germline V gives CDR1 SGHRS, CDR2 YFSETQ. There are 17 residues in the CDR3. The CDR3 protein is CASSAVGTGGLGNTIYF. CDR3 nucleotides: TGCGCCAGCAGCGCTGTAGGGACTGGTGGTCTTGGAAACACCATATATTTT.

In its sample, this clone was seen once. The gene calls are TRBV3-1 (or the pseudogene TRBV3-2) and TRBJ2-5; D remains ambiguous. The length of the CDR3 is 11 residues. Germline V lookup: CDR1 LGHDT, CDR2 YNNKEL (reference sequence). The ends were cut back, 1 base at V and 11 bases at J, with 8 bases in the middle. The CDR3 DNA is TGTGCCAGCAGCCAAGCCCCCCGTCAGTACTTC. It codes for CASSQAPRQYF.

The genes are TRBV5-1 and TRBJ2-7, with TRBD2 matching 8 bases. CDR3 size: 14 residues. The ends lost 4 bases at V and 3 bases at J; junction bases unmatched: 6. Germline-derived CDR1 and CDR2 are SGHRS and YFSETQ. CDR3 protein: CASSMTSDSYEQYF. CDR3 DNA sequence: TGCGCCAGCAGCATGACTAGCGATAGCTACGAGCAGTACTTC.

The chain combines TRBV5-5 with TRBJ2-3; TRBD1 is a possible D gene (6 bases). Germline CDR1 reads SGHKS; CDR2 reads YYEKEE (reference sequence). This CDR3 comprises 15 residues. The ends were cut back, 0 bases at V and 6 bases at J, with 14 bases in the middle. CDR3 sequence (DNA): TGTGCCAGCAGCTTGGAGGGCAGGGGCTGGGATACGCAGTATTTT. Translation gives CASSLEGRGWDTQYF. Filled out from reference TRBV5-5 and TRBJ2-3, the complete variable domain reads DAGVTQSPTHLIKTRGQQVTLRCSPISGHKSVSWYQQVLGQGPQFIFQYYEKEERGRGNFPDRFSARQFPNYSSELNVNALLLGDSALYLCASSLEGRGWDTQYFGPGTRLTVL.

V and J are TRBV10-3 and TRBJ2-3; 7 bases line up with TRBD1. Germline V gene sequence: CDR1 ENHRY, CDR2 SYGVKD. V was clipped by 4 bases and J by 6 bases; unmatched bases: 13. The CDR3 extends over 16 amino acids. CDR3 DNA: TGTGCCATCAGTGGAAAGGGACAGCTCCTTGGGGATACGCAGTATTTT. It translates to CAISGKGQLLGDTQYF.

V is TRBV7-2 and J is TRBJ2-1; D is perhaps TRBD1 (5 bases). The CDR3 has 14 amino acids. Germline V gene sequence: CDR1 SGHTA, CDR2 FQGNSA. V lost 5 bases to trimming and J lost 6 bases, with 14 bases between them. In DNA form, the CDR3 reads TGTGCCAGCAGCATTAATTGGGGCCCCAATGAGCAGTTCTTC. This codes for CASSINWGPNEQFF.

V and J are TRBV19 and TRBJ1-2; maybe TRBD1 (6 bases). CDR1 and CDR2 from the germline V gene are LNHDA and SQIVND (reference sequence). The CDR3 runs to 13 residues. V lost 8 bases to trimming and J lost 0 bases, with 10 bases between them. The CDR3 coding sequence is TGTGCCAGTTCGGGACATACTAACTATGGCTACACCTTC. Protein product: CASSGHTNYGYTF.

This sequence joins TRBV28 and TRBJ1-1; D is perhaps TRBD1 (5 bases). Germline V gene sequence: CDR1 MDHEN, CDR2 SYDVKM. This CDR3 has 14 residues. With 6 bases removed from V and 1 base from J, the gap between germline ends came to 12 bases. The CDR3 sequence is CASSIPGGNTEAFF. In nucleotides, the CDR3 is TGTGCCAGCAGCATTCCCGGGGGGAACACTGAAGCTTTCTTT. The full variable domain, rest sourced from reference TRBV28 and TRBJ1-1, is DVKVTQSSRYLVKRTGEKVFLECVQDMDHENMFWYRQDPGLGLRLIYFSYDVKMKEKGDIPEGYSVSREKKERFSLILESASTNQTSMYLCASSIPGGNTEAFFGQGTRLTVV.

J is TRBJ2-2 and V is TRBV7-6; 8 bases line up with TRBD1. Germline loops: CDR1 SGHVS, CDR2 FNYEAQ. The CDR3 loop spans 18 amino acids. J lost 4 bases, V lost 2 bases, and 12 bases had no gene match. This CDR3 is CASSLSTRGRGLTGELFF. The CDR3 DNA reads TGTGCCAGCAGCTTATCCACCCGGGGCAGGGGGCTCACCGGGGAGCTGTTTTTT.

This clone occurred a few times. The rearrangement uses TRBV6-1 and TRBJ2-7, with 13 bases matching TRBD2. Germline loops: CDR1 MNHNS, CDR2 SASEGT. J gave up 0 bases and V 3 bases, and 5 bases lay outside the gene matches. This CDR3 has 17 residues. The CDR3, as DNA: TGTGCCAGCAGTGAGACTAGCGGGAGGTTCAGCTCCTACGAGCAGTACTTC. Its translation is CASSETSGRFSSYEQYF.

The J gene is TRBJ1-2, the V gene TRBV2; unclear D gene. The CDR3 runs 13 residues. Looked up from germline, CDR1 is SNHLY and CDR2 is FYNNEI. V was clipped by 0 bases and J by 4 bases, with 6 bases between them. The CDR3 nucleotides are TGTGCCAGCAGTGAAGCGCGTCTCTATGGCTACACCTTC. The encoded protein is CASSEARLYGYTF.

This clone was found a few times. The CDR3 DNA reads TGTGCCAGCAGCGTGACAGGTGGGGTCTCTGGAAACACCATATATTTT. As protein: CASSVTGGVSGNTIYF. J is TRBJ1-3 and V is TRBV7-9; D might be TRBD1 (6 bases). This CDR3 is built from 16 residues. In germline, CDR1 is SEHNR, CDR2 FQNEAQ (reference sequence). The germline V and J ends were trimmed by 5 bases and 0 bases, with 14 bases remaining between them. Full variable domain (rest looked up from reference TRBV7-9 and TRBJ1-3): DTGVSQNPRHKITKRGQNVTFRCDPISEHNRLYWYRQTLGQGPEFLTYFQNEAQLEKSRLLSDRFSAERPKGSFSTLEIQRTEQGDSAMYLCASSVTGGVSGNTIYFGEGSWLTVV.

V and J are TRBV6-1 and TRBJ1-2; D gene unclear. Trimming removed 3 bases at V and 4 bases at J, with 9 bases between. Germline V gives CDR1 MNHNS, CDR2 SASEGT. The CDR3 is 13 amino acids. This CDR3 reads CASSDPGPYGYTF. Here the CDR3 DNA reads TGTGCCAGCAGTGACCCTGGGCCCTATGGCTACACCTTC.

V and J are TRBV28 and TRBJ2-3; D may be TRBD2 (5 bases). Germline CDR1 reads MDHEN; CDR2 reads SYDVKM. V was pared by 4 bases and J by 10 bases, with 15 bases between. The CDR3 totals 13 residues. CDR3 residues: CASSSNSPRAQYF. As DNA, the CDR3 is TGTGCCAGCAGTTCTAACTCCCCGCGGGCGCAGTATTTT.

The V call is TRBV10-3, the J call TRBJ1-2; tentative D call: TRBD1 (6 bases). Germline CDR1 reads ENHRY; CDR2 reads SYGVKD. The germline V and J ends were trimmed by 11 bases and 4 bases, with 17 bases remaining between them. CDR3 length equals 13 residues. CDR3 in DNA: TGTGCCGTCGGTGGACAGAGACTCTATGGCTACACCTTC. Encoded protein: CAVGGQRLYGYTF.